This T cell receptor beta chain was obtained from a study of CD8+ T cells in alopecia areata. Sequencing templates came from extracted RNA that was reverse transcribed into cDNA. Produced via immunoSEQ multiplex PCR; TCRdb's table is partial and in-frame only. The sample lists about 97,000 clones; roughly two fifths were seen once. Specimens obtained from alopecia areata patients comprised lesional scalp punch biopsies and peripheral blood. PBMCs provided sorted CD4+ and CD8+ T cells. Sequenced material: CD4+ T cells sorted from blood. The origin of this receptor is a human donor with alopecia areata.

This CDR3 reads CASSMLAGGLYNEQFF. The CDR3 nucleotides read TGTGCCAGTAGTATGTTAGCAGGGGGCCTATACAATGAGCAGTTCTTC. The J gene is TRBJ2-1, the V gene TRBV19; 8 bases are a match to TRBD1. Germline CDR1 LNHDA, CDR2 SQIVND (reference sequence). This CDR3 spans 16 amino acids. Unmatched junction bases numbered 8, after V lost 3 bases and J lost 4 bases.